This TCR beta chain derives from a study of technical replicates of blood from a few donors. Measured with immunoSEQ multiplex PCR; TCRdb has only the in-frame clones, and not every one. The table shows about 62,000 clones, with roughly 89% occurring only once. CDR3 length equals 14 residues. Trimming took 4 bases from V and 0 from J, leaving 10 bases between them. CDR1 is MGHRA, CDR2 YSYEKL, per germline. This TCR was recovered from a human donor in good health. Some clones in this sample may be carry-over from other donors' samples. Sequencing was done on a sample of PBMCs. This chain connects TRBV4-1 to TRBJ2-7, with D tentatively TRBD1 (6 bases). The DNA of the CDR3 is TGCGCCAGCAGCCCAGGACAGTTCTCCTACGAGCAGTACTTC. This codes for CASSPGQFSYEQYF.